This T cell receptor beta chain is drawn from a study of identifying expanded T cells in peripheral blood. The study, taken as a whole, reports: Over about two and four weeks, about 15 and 19 clones changed, versus around 1.3 between replicates.

Germline V gene data show CDR1 as MNHNS and CDR2 as SASEGT. J was trimmed by 4 bases and V by 3 bases; bases with no gene match: 13. The CDR3 totals 18 residues. Worth noting for this clone: Its antigen is undetermined.

Repertoires were generated with immunoSEQ multiplex PCR, while TCRdb's copy carries only in-frame clones and drops some. The sample includes approximately 110,000 clones, around 89% seen only once; the top ten take around 17%. The sample taken for sequencing was blood. The origin of this receptor is a person aged 18 to 70 in good health. This chain links TRBV6-1 with TRBJ1-2, with 11 bases fitting TRBD1. CDR3 sequence reads: CASSDIWDRGALVYGYTF. The CDR3 region has the DNA TGTGCCAGCAGTGACATCTGGGACAGGGGGGCGCTGGTCTATGGCTACACCTTC.